The next 26 T cell receptor beta chains were all read from a single sample in a study of siplizumab effects on memory and regulatory T cells. Sequencing used immunoSEQ multiplex PCR; TCRdb keeps in-frame clones, though not all of them. The table shows 95,000 to 110,000 clones, with over 90% occurring only once. The sequenced material came from Tregs sorted from blood. Receptors originate from a human donor in good health.

J is TRBJ2-7 and V is TRBV27; TRBD1 aligns across 11 bases. CDR3 size: 15 residues. Germline lookup yields CDR1 MNHEY and CDR2 SMNVEV (reference sequence). With 5 bases clipped from V and 4 bases from J, the junction kept 7 bases outside the gene matches. The CDR3 sequence is CASSKGQGAQYEQYF. The CDR3 nucleotides read TGTGCCAGCAGTAAAGGACAGGGGGCTCAGTACGAGCAGTACTTC.

The rearrangement joins TRBV29-1 to TRBJ1-1; D is undetermined. The CDR3 is 12 residues long. The V end was cut by 0 bases, the J end by 5 bases, with 7 bases between. Germline V gene lookup returns CDR1 SQVTM and CDR2 ANQGSEA. CDR3: CSVEDRWTEAFF. DNA of the CDR3: TGCAGCGTTGAAGACAGGTGGACTGAAGCTTTCTTT.

V gene TRBV6-1 combines with J gene TRBJ1-1, with 10 bases matching TRBD1. From germline, CDR1 is MNHNS and CDR2 SASEGT. The junction had 8 bases not matched to a gene; V was cut back by 6 bases and J by 7 bases. CDR3 length equals 14 residues. The CDR3 sequence is CASSGHRTGGEAFF. In DNA form, the CDR3 reads TGTGCCAGCAGCGGACACCGGACAGGGGGTGAAGCTTTCTTT.

The J gene is TRBJ1-6, the V gene TRBV9, with D unclear. The CDR3 totals 13 residues. Trimming removed 0 bases from V and 6 bases from J, with 4 bases in between. Germline V gene sequence: CDR1 SGDLS, CDR2 YYNGEE. For the CDR3, the DNA is TGTGCCAGCAGCGTAGTCGGTAATTCACCCCTCCACTTT. Translation: CASSVVGNSPLHF.

The chain joins TRBV10-3 to TRBJ1-1, with D hard to call. The CDR3 loop spans 14 amino acids. CDR1 and CDR2 from the germline V gene are ENHRY and SYGVKD. V was clipped by 2 bases and J by 3 bases, with 10 bases between them. The CDR3 spells CAISEVGWDTEAFF. The DNA for the CDR3 is TGTGCCATCAGTGAGGTGGGATGGGACACTGAAGCTTTCTTT.

The chain carries TRBV20-1 and TRBJ2-7; D uncertain. The CDR3 runs to 11 residues. V gave up 0 bases and J gave up 6 bases, with 6 bases separating them. Germline CDR1 reads DFQATT; CDR2 reads SNEGSKA (reference sequence). The CDR3 reads CSARELSEQYF. The CDR3 DNA reads TGCAGTGCTAGAGAACTATCCGAGCAGTACTTC.

This chain joins TRBV11-2 and TRBJ2-5; D gene ambiguous. The CDR3 has 12 amino acids. V lost 6 bases and J 4 bases, leaving 9 bases between the germline ends. Germline V gene lookup returns CDR1 SGHAT and CDR2 FQNNGV. The CDR3 is CASSLSGETQYF. For the CDR3, the DNA is TGTGCCAGCAGTCTATCAGGAGAGACCCAGTACTTC.

The J gene is TRBJ2-5, the V gene TRBV6-5; D not certain. Germline lookup yields CDR1 MNHEY and CDR2 SVGAGI. V was clipped by 6 bases and J by 2 bases, with 13 bases between them. The CDR3 totals 14 residues. In nucleotides, the CDR3 is TGTGCCAGCAGGTGGAGCGAGCTGCAAGAGACCCAGTACTTC. Encoded protein: CASRWSELQETQYF.

The chain is built from TRBV5-1 and TRBJ1-3; D not certain. The germline CDR1 and CDR2 sequences are SGHRS and YFSETQ. The CDR3 covers 16 residues. Deletions cut 5 bases from V and 1 base from J, with 16 bases between. CDR3 in DNA: TGCGCCAGCAGTCTCGGGGTGAAACGGTCTGGAAACACCATATATTTT. It translates to CASSLGVKRSGNTIYF.

This clone is a singleton in its sample. The chain couples TRBV19 to TRBJ1-2; 7 bases line up with TRBD1. The CDR3 consists of 17 residues. V lost 3 bases to trimming and J lost 1 base; unmatched junction nucleotides: 11. Germline CDR1 reads LNHDA; CDR2 reads SQIVND (reference sequence). In DNA, the CDR3 is TGTGCCAGTAGTATCCGGGACAGAGTCGGTTATAACTATGGCTACACCTTC. Protein sequence: CASSIRDRVGYNYGYTF.

V gene TRBV10-1 combines with J gene TRBJ2-7; 10 bases match TRBD1. Germline loops: CDR1 WNHNN, CDR2 SYGVQD (reference sequence). The CDR3 has 13 amino acids. V was clipped by 7 bases and J by 6 bases; unmatched bases: 6. CDR3 amino acids: CASNSGQGSEQYF. DNA of the CDR3: TGCGCCAGCAACTCGGGACAGGGGTCCGAGCAGTACTTC.

The V call is TRBV4-1, the J call TRBJ1-2; 8 nucleotides line up with TRBD1. Germline V CDR1 and CDR2: MGHRA, YSYEKL. V gave up 5 bases and J gave up 9 bases; unmatched junction bases: 5. There are 12 residues in the CDR3. The CDR3 region has the DNA TGCGCCAGCAGCGAGGACAGGGAGAGCTACACCTTC. Translated: CASSEDRESYTF.

V usage is TRBV5-1 and J usage is TRBJ1-4, with a possible D match to TRBD1 (5 bases). Trimming cost V 0 bases and J 8 bases, with 23 bases left between them. This CDR3 has 18 residues. Germline V gene lookup returns CDR1 SGHRS and CDR2 YFSETQ. The CDR3 DNA reads TGCGCCAGCAGCTTGGAAGGCAGGGTGGGGTTTGACGGCGAAAAACTGTTTTTT. It encodes CASSLEGRVGFDGEKLFF. Combining the CDR3 with reference TRBV5-1 and TRBJ1-4 gives the whole variable domain KAGVTQTPRYLIKTRGQQVTLSCSPISGHRSVSWYQQTPGQGLQFLFEYFSETQRNKGNFPGRFSGRQFSNSRSEMNVSTLELGDSALYLCASSLEGRVGFDGEKLFFGSGTQLSVL.

The chain couples TRBV7-2 to TRBJ2-2; tentative D call: TRBD2 (5 bases). Germline V gene data show CDR1 as SGHTA and CDR2 as FQGNSA. The CDR3 sequence is 15 residues long. Between the trimmed V and J ends, which lost 2 bases and 2 bases, there was a span of 9 bases. The CDR3 here is CASSLFSGNTGELFF. The CDR3 DNA follows: TGTGCCAGCAGCTTATTCAGCGGAAACACCGGGGAGCTGTTTTTT.

This chain uses TRBV5-1 with TRBJ2-7; tentatively, D is TRBD1 (6 bases). V shed 0 bases and J shed 4 bases, with 20 bases lying between them. The CDR3 is 17 residues long. CDR1 SGHRS and CDR2 YFSETQ come from the germline V gene. CDR3 DNA sequence: TGCGCCAGCAGCTTGGTGGCAGGGGATGGGAATTGGTACGAGCAGTACTTC. Protein product: CASSLVAGDGNWYEQYF.

The chain uses TRBV29-1 and TRBJ1-5, with 8 nucleotides matching TRBD1. The V segment lost 7 bases and the J segment 4 bases; nucleotides outside the gene matches: 3. The germline CDR1 and CDR2 sequences are SQVTM and ANQGSEA. CDR3 length: 12 residues. Here the CDR3 DNA reads TGCAGCGCCGGGGACAGGAATCAGCCCCAGCATTTT. Translated, it gives CSAGDRNQPQHF.

The V call is TRBV27, the J call TRBJ2-7; D not resolved. The CDR3 length is 15 residues. V shed 2 bases and J shed 3 bases, with 14 bases lying between them. Germline lookup yields CDR1 MNHEY and CDR2 SMNVEV (reference sequence). CDR3 nucleotide sequence: TGTGCCAGCAGTTTAGTTCTATCGGGCATCTACGAGCAGTACTTC. Protein sequence: CASSLVLSGIYEQYF.

The genes are TRBV5-5 and TRBJ2-3; D might be TRBD1 (5 bases). The germline CDR1 and CDR2 sequences are SGHKS and YYEKEE (reference sequence). CDR3 length equals 16 residues. With 2 bases removed from V and 1 base from J, the gap between germline ends came to 14 bases. CDR3 DNA sequence: TGTGCCAGCAGCTTTGGATGGGGCACTCGCACAGATACGCAGTATTTT. As protein: CASSFGWGTRTDTQYF. The full variable domain, its missing parts supplied by reference TRBV5-5 and TRBJ2-3, is DAGVTQSPTHLIKTRGQQVTLRCSPISGHKSVSWYQQVLGQGPQFIFQYYEKEERGRGNFPDRFSARQFPNYSSELNVNALLLGDSALYLCASSFGWGTRTDTQYFGPGTRLTVL.

The chain has TRBV6-1 and TRBJ2-1; 8 bases map to TRBD2. This CDR3 has 14 residues. Germline V CDR1 and CDR2: MNHNS, SASEGT. V was pared by 5 bases and J by 6 bases, with 6 bases of the junction left unmatched. DNA for the CDR3: TGTGCCAGCAGTCAGCGGGAGACCCTCAATGAGCAGTTCTTC. Its protein is CASSQRETLNEQFF.

This rearrangement joins TRBV10-3 to TRBJ1-2, with 8 bases matching TRBD1. The germline CDR1 and CDR2 sequences are ENHRY and SYGVKD. Losses at the gene ends were 6 bases for V and 2 bases for J; bases not matched to a gene: 11. The CDR3 covers 16 residues. Here the CDR3 reads CAIRTGVAGLNYGYTF. CDR3 coding DNA: TGTGCCATCAGGACAGGGGTCGCGGGGTTAAACTATGGCTACACCTTC.

This clone has just a few counts. The chain is built from TRBV30 and TRBJ1-1; D is possibly TRBD1 (5 bases). Trimming pared 2 bases from V and 5 bases from J, leaving 12 bases between. The CDR3 runs to 13 residues. Looked up from germline, CDR1 is GTSNPN and CDR2 is SVGIG (reference sequence). The CDR3 is CAWSIRAWTEAFF. As DNA, the CDR3 is TGTGCCTGGAGTATCAGGGCCTGGACTGAAGCTTTCTTT. Drawing the rest from reference TRBV30 and TRBJ1-1, the complete variable domain is SQTIHQWPATLVQPVGSPLSLECTVEGTSNPNLYWYRQAAGRGLQLLFYSVGIGQISSEVPQNLSASRPQDRQFILSSKKLLLSDSGFYLCAWSIRAWTEAFFGQGTRLTVV.

This clone was picked up one time. The J gene is TRBJ2-2, the V gene TRBV10-3; possible D gene TRBD2, 6 bases. Germline V CDR1 and CDR2: ENHRY, SYGVKD. CDR3 length: 13 amino acids. Deletions cut 2 bases from V and 6 bases from J, with 7 bases between. The CDR3 coding sequence is TGTGCCATCAGTGAGGGCGGGGCCGGGGAGCTGTTTTTT. This translates into CAISEGGAGELFF.

The chain employs TRBV5-1 and TRBJ2-1; 10 nucleotides line up with TRBD2. Looked up from germline, CDR1 is SGHRS and CDR2 is YFSETQ. The CDR3 contains 16 residues. The ends lost 3 bases at V and 6 bases at J; junction bases unmatched: 9. Here the CDR3 DNA reads TGCGCCAGCAGCTCCGCCGGGACTAGCGTGGGCAATGAGCAGTTCTTC. It encodes CASSSAGTSVGNEQFF.

The chain is built from TRBV19 and TRBJ2-1, with 14 bases aligning to TRBD2. CDR3 length: 20 residues. V gave up 2 bases and J gave up 8 bases; unmatched junction bases: 17. Per the germline V gene, CDR1 is LNHDA and CDR2 is SQIVND (reference sequence). In DNA, the CDR3 is TGTGCCAGTAGTATATTAAGGCGGGGACTAGCGGGAGATGAGGGCGATGAGCAGTTCTTC. As protein: CASSILRRGLAGDEGDEQFF.

This clone has a single count. The chain recombines TRBV5-4 with TRBJ2-4; a weak D match, TRBD1 (6 bases). CDR1 is SGHNT, CDR2 YYREEE, per germline (reference sequence). V was cut by 4 bases and J by 0 bases, with 11 bases left in between. The CDR3 extends over 15 amino acids. For the CDR3, the DNA is TGTGCCAGCAGCCCGGCAGGGGTAGCCAAAAACATTCAGTACTTC. It specifies CASSPAGVAKNIQYF.

The V gene is TRBV6-1, the J gene TRBJ1-5, with D uncertain. Looked up from germline, CDR1 is MNHNS and CDR2 is SASEGT. The CDR3 totals 14 residues. With 3 bases removed from V and 6 bases from J, the gap between germline ends came to 12 bases. The CDR3, as DNA: TGTGCCAGCAGTGACTCGGGGAGGCGTCAGCCCCAGCATTTT. Residues: CASSDSGRRQPQHF.